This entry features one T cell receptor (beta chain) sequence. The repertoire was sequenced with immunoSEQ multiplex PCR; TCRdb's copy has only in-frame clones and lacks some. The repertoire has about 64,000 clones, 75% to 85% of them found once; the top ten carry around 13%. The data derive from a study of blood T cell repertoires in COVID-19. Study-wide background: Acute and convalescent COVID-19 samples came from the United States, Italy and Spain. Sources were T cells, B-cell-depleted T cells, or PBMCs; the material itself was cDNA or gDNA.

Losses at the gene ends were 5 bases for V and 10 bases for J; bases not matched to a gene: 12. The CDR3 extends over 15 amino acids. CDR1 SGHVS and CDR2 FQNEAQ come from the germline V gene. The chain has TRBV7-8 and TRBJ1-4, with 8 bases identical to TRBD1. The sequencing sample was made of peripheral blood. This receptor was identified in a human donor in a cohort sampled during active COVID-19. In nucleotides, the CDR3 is TGTGCCAGCAGCCCCAATAGGGACAGGCGGGGAAAACTGTTTTTT. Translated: CASSPNRDRRGKLFF.